Reported below is one T cell receptor (beta chain). Its antigen has not been determined. The input lacks base qualities; no much larger clone sits a single base away. This sample was taken from a study of response to subunit inactivated influenza vaccine (dated by TCRdb to 2017 to 2018). Background on the whole study: Deep quantitative profiling of the T cell receptor repertoire was used in the study to follow responses to a trivalent subunit inactivated influenza vaccine. What the work shows at the level of the full study, not this receptor alone: The authors proposed that each seasonal influenza vaccination may bring in only a limited number of new T cells.

Receptor amplification or capture employed RT-PCR. TCRdb names Illumina HiSeq 2500 as the instrument used. TCRdb cleaned the public reads at Q25 with fastp, built clones with MiXCR and kept in-frame beta chains. Every entry covers one CDR3 protein and lists the most common genes and DNA from its rows. The sample contains about 620,000 distinct CDR3 sequences, 11% of them found a single time. The ten largest account for roughly 11% of the sample. V drops 0 bases and J drops 11 bases, leaving 13 bases in between. There are 14 amino acids in the CDR3, from cysteine to phenylalanine inclusive. Only the CDR3 DNA is retained, 42 bases long and in frame from the first base. This same sample was also taken into another study, of T cells expressing NK-cell markers. As the second publication notes: 5'RACE template switching, by which a universal primer site and unique molecular identifiers were added, was used to make TCR beta cDNA libraries. TCR beta-chain repertoires were profiled in sorted CD3+CD56+NKG2C+, CD3+CD56+NKG2C- and CD3+CD56-NKG2C+ T-cell subsets from about 8 donors. Among the eight sequenced donors, only one was HCMV-seronegative, while the other seven were HCMV-seropositive. In several experiments an anti-gammadeltaTCR antibody was added to restrict sorting to alphabetaTCR-expressing T cells. In several donors, the dominant CD3+CD56+NKG2C+ clonotypes were found to rank among the top 10 CD8+ clonotypes and to make up about 1.0-8% of CD8+ T cells. Those dominant clonotypes were again the most abundant among CD3+CD56-NKG2C+ cells in a few donors, at about 28.3-65%. Whether the expanded NKG2C-expressing T cell clones were specific for HCMV antigens was left unclear. The study sequenced eight donors, all healthy volunteers chosen at random: three men and five women. HCMV-specific IgG was detected in serum with a commercial ELISA kit to determine HCMV serostatus. Ficoll density gradient centrifugation was used to isolate peripheral blood mononuclear cells from blood. For about six donors, bulk peripheral blood T-cell repertoires were also sequenced from unsorted PBMC. cDNA synthesis was primed from the TCR beta constant segment, followed by two successive PCR amplification steps. The libraries were sequenced on Illumina HiSeq 2000/2500, MiSeq or NextSeq, producing 2 x 150 bp reads. MIGEC handled demultiplexing of the reads and grouping by UMI, while MiTCR was used to assemble and quantify clonotypes. To remove erroneous sequences, TCR cDNA sequences were retained only when supported by two or more reads. The tcR package was used for downstream repertoire analysis, with clonotypes matched between fractions based on CDR3 nucleotide sequence plus V segment. VDJmatch was used to annotate antigen specificity against VDJdb, with one amino acid substitution in CDR3 allowed.

This material consisted of PBMCs from blood, taken on the day of vaccination. This sequence uses TRBV12-3 or TRBV12-4 and TRBJ1-4, with TRBD1 as a weak D call on 6 bases. The TCR sequence derives from a man aged 45-60 years who received an inactivated influenza vaccine. Donor details come from another sample of the same person, matched by shared clones. The DNA sequence is as follows: TGTGCCAGCAGTTTAGCGTCGGCAGGGGCTAAACTGTTTTTT. This yields the protein CASSLASAGAKLFF.